This paragraph covers one TCR beta chain sequence. V shed 2 bases and J shed 3 bases, with 11 bases lying between them. CDR3 length equals 15 residues. The germline gives CDR1 MNHNY, CDR2 SVGAGI (reference sequence). These data originate in a study of blood T cell repertoires in COVID-19. About the research overall: Samples came from the United States, Italy and Spain, spanning acute and convalescent COVID-19. PBMCs, B-cell-depleted T cells, or T cells provided the cDNA or gDNA that made up the material.

Per the original methods: Amplified reference gene primers provided the basis for estimating nucleated cell counts. Method: immunoSEQ multiplex PCR; TCRdb's copy keeps in-frame clones and lacks some. The DNA gave D and trimming, while V, J and clone size come from that table. Seen here are more than 55,000 clones, 70% to 90% observed once, and the top ten hold 8.3%. Sequences were obtained from peripheral blood. The TCR was taken from a human donor with active COVID-19. The donor label of this sample is uncertain. This rearrangement joins TRBV6-6 to TRBJ2-1; a possible D gene is TRBD1 (6 bases). The CDR3 is CASSYGQGIYNEQFF. CDR3 DNA: TGTGCCAGCAGTTACGGGCAGGGGATCTACAATGAGCAGTTCTTC.